The entry that follows covers one T cell receptor (beta chain) sequence. This sample was taken from a study of cytomegalovirus exposure and HLA in healthy donors. CDR1 is SGHTA, CDR2 FQGNSA, per germline. This CDR3 is 14 amino acids long. V was pared by 1 base and J by 4 bases, with 8 bases between. The protocol was immunoSEQ multiplex PCR, while the TCRdb copy is restricted to in-frame clones and leaves out a portion. The sample has 97,000 or so clones; 70% to 90% are singletons. This clonotype was sampled from a woman in her twenties or thirties in good health and CMV-seronegative. The chain joins TRBV7-2 to TRBJ1-3, with D hard to call. The specimen was PBMCs. The CDR3 reads CASSLGGPGNTIYF. The CDR3 region has the DNA TGTGCCAGCAGCTTAGGAGGGCCAGGAAACACCATATATTTT.